This TCR beta chain comes out of a study of blood T cell repertoires in COVID-19 (dated by TCRdb to about 2020). About the study as a whole: Samples covering the acute and convalescent phases of COVID-19 were provided by collaborators in the United States, Italy and Spain. The prospective study material was composed of cDNA or gDNA derived from T cells, B-cell-depleted T cells, or PBMCs. Deeply sampled blood TCRbeta repertoires from subjects exposed to, actively infected with, or recovered from COVID-19 were included in the dataset. The repertoires were made available in a free public database intended to serve as a resource for research on the immune response to SARS-CoV-2. The samples were drawn from the first 160 participants of the ongoing ImmuneRACE study and from 1,254 subjects provided by 6 global collaborators. The sample metadata nearly always contained a de-identified subject ID, COVID-19 status, age in years and sex. HLA class I and class II types, where available, came from metadata supplied by the sample provider rather than from assay-based typing. Here is what the overall study found, with its caveats: The quantity of clinical and demographic metadata differed by source and by participant and was supplied without curation.

TCRbeta CDR3 regions were amplified from genomic DNA using the immunoSEQ Assay, a bias-controlled multiplex PCR. The study's own analysis went as follows. Within the assay, amplification of reference gene primers was used to estimate how many nucleated cells each sample contained. Sequence reads were collapsed and filtered to measure the absolute abundance of every unique TCRbeta CDR3 rearrangement. For each sample, productive Simpson clonality was calculated as the square root of Simpson's diversity index over productive rearrangements. TCRdb limited this immuneACCESS table to in-frame rearrangements with V and J called. A share of clones is missing; checked studies link under half to unresolved V genes, and the rest is unexplained. D and trimming come from the DNA, and the V and J calls and clone size come from that table. For this sample there are roughly 200,000 clones; more than 80% appear just once. The ten largest clones capture over 0.95% of the sample.

The germline V gene provides CDR1 SGHAT and CDR2 FQNNGV. The V and J ends are trimmed by 5 bases and 8 bases, leaving 18 bases between them. The CDR3 contains 14 residues, cysteine and phenylalanine counted. Just the 42-base CDR3 DNA is kept, in frame starting at base 1. This clone showed up just once. Its antigen is still unknown. Within one base of it there is no much larger clone, and no base qualities were kept. Participants in the prospective study were aged about 18 to 95 years, lived in over 20 United States geographic areas, and enrolled through a virtual design. In the prospective study, cohorts were assigned on the basis of participant-reported clinical history obtained from a screening survey and a study questionnaire. Recovered participants in ImmuneRACE Cohort 3 were defined by two consecutive negative NP/OP PCR tests, clearance by a healthcare professional, or resolution of symptoms. Mobile phlebotomists in the prospective study collected whole blood, serum and a nasopharyngeal or oropharyngeal swab from every participant. Prospective study participants could optionally give additional blood draws and questionnaires over an approximately 2-month period. Before DNA extraction, prospective study blood samples were shipped either frozen or at room temperature.

This clonotype originated in a man in his thirties or forties who had recovered from COVID-19. The sample consisted of PBMCs or T cells enriched from blood (not recorded which). This chain is built from TRBV11-2 and TRBJ1-2; a tentative D match to TRBD1 spans 6 bases. The CDR3: CASSTAQGFVGYTF. The bases read TGTGCCAGCAGCACGGCACAGGGTTTCGTCGGCTACACCTTC.